The clone carrying this T cell receptor (beta chain) was counted a few times. Its matching antigen is unknown. Germline-derived CDR1 and CDR2 are SGHAT and FQNNGV. V shed 1 base, J shed 1 base, and the junction held 4 bases outside the gene matches. CDR3 length: 17 residues. The data are from a study of T cells in Graves' hyperthyroidism and ophthalmopathy. Study-wide points: For ophthalmopathy, model prediction preceded onset by a median 6.5 months.

Using more than 7.5 ml of fresh peripheral blood, PBMCs were prepared. The CDR3 regions of TCR beta were amplified from RNA transcripts. Initially, a first-round RT-PCR of the TCR CDR3 employed the HTBI primer set. TCRdb used MiXCR to reprocess the multiplex PCR reads, holding one entry per CDR3 protein. The sample holds about 250,000 distinct CDR3 sequences, around 24% seen once. Sequencing was done on a sample of blood. The gene calls are TRBV11-2 and TRBJ2-3; 11 positions match TRBD2. The clonotype comes from a woman in her forties with Graves' ophthalmopathy. In nucleotides, the CDR3 is TGTGCCAGCAGCTTAGTTCTAGCGGGAGGCGGCACAGATACGCAGTATTTT. Amino acid sequence: CASSLVLAGGGTDTQYF.